A single sample is the source of the 13 T cell receptor beta chains below, sequenced in a study of T cells after yellow fever vaccination. TCRdb itself ran the 5' RACE reads through MiXCR, one entry per CDR3 protein. The table records approximately 330,000 distinct CDR3 sequences, about 4% of them present only once. The sequenced sample was PBMCs, obtained 5 days after the yellow fever booster vaccination. All receptors derive from a man aged 18 to 30 who received the YFV17D yellow fever vaccine.

Ten or more counts support this clonotype. This rearrangement joins TRBV20-1 to TRBJ2-1; TRBD2 aligns across 8 bases. This CDR3 contains 14 residues. The V gene end was trimmed by 6 bases and the J gene end by 5 bases; junction bases not matched to a gene: 9. Germline lookup yields CDR1 DFQATT and CDR2 SNEGSKA (reference sequence). The CDR3 sequence: CSAPQRGRNNEQFF. The CDR3 DNA sequence: TGCAGTGCCCCTCAGCGGGGGAGAAACAATGAGCAGTTCTTC.

This clonotype was seen a few times. The chain has TRBV20-1 and TRBJ2-1; TRBD2 matches at 9 bases. Germline V gene data show CDR1 as DFQATT and CDR2 as SNEGSKA (reference sequence). V was clipped by 4 bases and J by 9 bases; unmatched bases: 13. The CDR3 covers 15 residues. The DNA for the CDR3 is TGCAGTGCTATCTGGGGTAGGCGGGGGGGAACTGAGCAGTTCTTC. This encodes CSAIWGRRGGTEQFF.

This clonotype was seen only a few times. The chain couples TRBV5-1 to TRBJ2-5, with 9 positions matching TRBD1. The length of the CDR3 is 17 residues. The germline gives CDR1 SGHRS, CDR2 YFSETQ. With 0 bases clipped from V and 2 bases from J, the junction kept 8 bases outside the gene matches. The CDR3 region is CASSLAGQGGAQETQYF. The CDR3 DNA reads as TGCGCCAGCAGCTTGGCGGGACAGGGAGGAGCTCAAGAGACCCAGTACTTC.

This clonotype was seen ten or more times. This chain links TRBV6-5 with TRBJ1-5, with D unresolved. CDR1 and CDR2 from the germline V gene are MNHEY and SVGAGI. Trimming took off 5 bases at V and 4 bases at J, with 15 bases between the two ends. The CDR3 is made up of 15 amino acids. The CDR3 bases are TGTGCCAGCAGTCCCTGGGCGCAAAGTAATCAGCCCCAGCATTTT. Its protein product is CASSPWAQSNQPQHF.

This clonotype was seen at least ten times. V and J are TRBV11-2 and TRBJ2-5; the D is unclear. Germline assignment: CDR1 SGHAT and CDR2 FQNNGV. V was pared by 4 bases and J by 3 bases, with 18 bases between. The CDR3 covers 16 residues. CDR3 in DNA: TGTGCCAGCAGCTCCAGAGGAAAAGCGCTAAAAGAGACCCAGTACTTC. Protein product: CASSSRGKALKETQYF.

This clonotype was found a few times. CDR3 in DNA: TGTGCCAGCAGCGTAGGCCCCGGACAGGGACGGGAGCAGTTCTTC. Translated, it gives CASSVGPGQGREQFF. The chain carries TRBV9 and TRBJ2-1; 8 bases are a match to TRBD1. Trimming at V came to 0 bases and at J to 10 bases, leaving 9 bases not matched to a gene. Germline V lookup: CDR1 SGDLS, CDR2 YYNGEE. The length of the CDR3 is 15 residues. The whole variable domain, filled in from reference TRBV9 and TRBJ2-1, reads DSGVTQTPKHLITATGQRVTLRCSPRSGDLSVYWYQQSLDQGLQFLIQYYNGEERAKGNILERFSAQQFPDLHSELNLSSLELGDSALYFCASSVGPGQGREQFFGPGTRLTVL.

This clonotype came up a few times. V and J are TRBV7-2 and TRBJ1-5; TRBD1 aligns across 8 bases. The CDR3 is 16 residues long. The germline V gene encodes CDR1 SGHTA and CDR2 FQGNSA. Trimming took 2 bases from V and 1 from J; bases not matched to a gene: 4. The CDR3 here is CASSLMRQGSNQPQHF. DNA of the CDR3: TGTGCCAGCAGCTTAATGCGACAGGGGAGCAATCAGCCCCAGCATTTT.

This rearrangement joins TRBV7-3 to TRBJ2-3, with 7 bases that match TRBD2. The CDR3 contains 15 residues. Germline CDR1 SGHTA, CDR2 FQGTGA. The J segment lost 0 bases and the V segment lost 4 bases, leaving 4 bases of the junction unmatched. The CDR3 here is CASSSSGASTDTQYF. CDR3 coding DNA: TGTGCCAGCAGCTCGAGCGGGGCTAGCACAGATACGCAGTATTTT.

The table lists this clonotype with a few counts. The gene calls are TRBV20-1 and TRBJ2-5; TRBD2 matches at 11 bases. This CDR3 has 14 residues. Germline V lookup: CDR1 DFQATT, CDR2 SNEGSKA (reference sequence). Trimming removed 6 bases from V and 5 bases from J; junction bases left unmatched: 8. The CDR3 spells CSAIVAGGRETQYF. In nucleotides, the CDR3 is TGCAGTGCAATCGTAGCGGGGGGGCGGGAGACCCAGTACTTC.

This clonotype was seen a few times. The rearrangement links TRBV6-2 or TRBV6-3 to TRBJ1-6; D remains unclear. Germline CDR1 MNHEY, CDR2 SVGEGT. The germline V and J ends were trimmed by 4 bases and 6 bases, with 13 bases remaining between them. The CDR3 contains 15 residues. CDR3 sequence (DNA): TGTGCCAGCAGTTCCAGAAGTTGGCTTAATTCACCCCTCCACTTT. It encodes CASSSRSWLNSPLHF.

V usage is TRBV5-1 and J usage is TRBJ2-5; the D gene could be TRBD1 or TRBD2 (5 bases each). This CDR3 has 15 residues. V was cut by 0 bases and J by 8 bases, with 17 bases left in between. Germline CDR1 reads SGHRS; CDR2 reads YFSETQ. The CDR3 coding sequence is TGCGCCAGCAGCTTGGGGCCGGGGACCCCAGATACCCAGTACTTC. This translates into CASSLGPGTPDTQYF.

This clonotype came up many times. The chain joins TRBV6-5 to TRBJ2-2; 8 bases are shared with TRBD2. In germline, CDR1 is MNHEY, CDR2 SVGAGI. The CDR3 is 16 residues long. V trimming: 0 bases; J trimming: 9 bases; junction bases outside the gene matches: 9. The CDR3: CASSYSVNSGVRELFF. The CDR3 bases are TGTGCCAGCAGTTACTCTGTGAATAGCGGGGTCCGGGAGCTGTTTTTT.

This chain joins TRBV18 and TRBJ1-5; unclear D gene. The CDR3 contains 16 residues. Trimming removed 4 bases at V and 5 bases at J, with 18 bases between. The germline CDR1 and CDR2 sequences are KGHSH and LQKENI. The CDR3: CASSLLVALTDQPQHF. CDR3 sequence (DNA): TGTGCCAGCTCACTCCTTGTGGCCCTCACGGATCAGCCCCAGCATTTT.